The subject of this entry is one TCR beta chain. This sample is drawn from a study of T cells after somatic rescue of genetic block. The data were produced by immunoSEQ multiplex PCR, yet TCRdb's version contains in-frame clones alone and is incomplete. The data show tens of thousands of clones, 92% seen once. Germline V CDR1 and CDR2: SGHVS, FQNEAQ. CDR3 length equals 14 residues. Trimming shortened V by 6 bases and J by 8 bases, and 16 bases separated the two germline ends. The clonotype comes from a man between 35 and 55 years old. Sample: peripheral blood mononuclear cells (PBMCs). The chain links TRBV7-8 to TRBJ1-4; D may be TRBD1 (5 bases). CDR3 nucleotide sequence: TGTGCCAGCAGTCAAAGCCAGGGTGACGAAAAACTGTTTTTT. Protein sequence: CASSQSQGDEKLFF. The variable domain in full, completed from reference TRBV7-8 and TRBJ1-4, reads GAGVSQSPRYKVAKRGQDVALRCDPISGHVSLFWYQQALGQGPEFLTYFQNEAQLDKSGLPSDRFFAERPEGSVSTLKIQRTQQEDSAVYLCASSQSQGDEKLFFGSGTQLSVL.